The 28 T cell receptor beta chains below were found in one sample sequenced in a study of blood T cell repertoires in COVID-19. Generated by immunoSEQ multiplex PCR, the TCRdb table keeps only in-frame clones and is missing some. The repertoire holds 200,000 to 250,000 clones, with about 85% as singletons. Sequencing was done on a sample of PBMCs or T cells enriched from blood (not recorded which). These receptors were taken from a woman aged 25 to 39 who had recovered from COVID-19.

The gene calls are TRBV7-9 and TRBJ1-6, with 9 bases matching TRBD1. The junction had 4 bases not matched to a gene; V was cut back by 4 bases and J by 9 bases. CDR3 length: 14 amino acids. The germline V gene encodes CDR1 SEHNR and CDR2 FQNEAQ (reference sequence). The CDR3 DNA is TGTGCCAGCAGCTCTTCGACAGGGGGTTCACCCCTCCACTTT. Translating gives CASSSSTGGSPLHF.

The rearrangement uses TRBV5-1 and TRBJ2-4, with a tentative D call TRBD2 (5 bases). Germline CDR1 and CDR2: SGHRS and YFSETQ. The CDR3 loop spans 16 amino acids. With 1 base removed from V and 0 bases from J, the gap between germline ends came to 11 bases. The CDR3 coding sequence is TGCGCCAGCAGCTTGATGCCCGGGATAGCCAAAAACATTCAGTACTTC. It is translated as CASSLMPGIAKNIQYF.

The CDR3 region is CASSALSGNTEAFF. Here the CDR3 DNA reads TGTGCCAGCAGTGCCCTGAGCGGAAACACTGAAGCTTTCTTT. J is TRBJ1-1 and V is TRBV2, with D hard to call. Between the trimmed V and J ends, which lost 4 bases and 2 bases, there was a span of 11 bases. The CDR3 is 14 residues long. Germline V gives CDR1 SNHLY, CDR2 FYNNEI.

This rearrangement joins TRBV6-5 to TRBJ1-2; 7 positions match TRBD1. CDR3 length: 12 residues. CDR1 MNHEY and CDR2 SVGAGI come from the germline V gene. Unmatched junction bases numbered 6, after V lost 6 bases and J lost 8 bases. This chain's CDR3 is CASRRTGDGYTF. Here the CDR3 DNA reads TGTGCCAGCAGACGAACAGGGGACGGCTACACCTTC.

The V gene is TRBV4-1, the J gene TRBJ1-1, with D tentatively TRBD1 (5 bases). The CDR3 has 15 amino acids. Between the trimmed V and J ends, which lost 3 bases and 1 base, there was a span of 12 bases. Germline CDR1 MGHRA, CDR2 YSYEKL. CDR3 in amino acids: CASSQPLTGNTEAFF. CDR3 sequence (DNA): TGCGCCAGCAGCCAGCCTCTTACAGGGAACACTGAAGCTTTCTTT.

This chain's CDR3 is CASSLHGLAREETQYF. In DNA, the CDR3 is TGTGCCAGCAGCTTACACGGTCTTGCGAGGGAAGAGACCCAGTACTTC. V usage is TRBV7-9 and J usage is TRBJ2-5, with D possibly being TRBD2 (5 bases). Trimming stripped 2 bases from V and 3 bases from J, with 16 bases between. Looked up from germline, CDR1 is SEHNR and CDR2 is FQNEAQ (reference sequence). The CDR3 loop spans 16 amino acids.

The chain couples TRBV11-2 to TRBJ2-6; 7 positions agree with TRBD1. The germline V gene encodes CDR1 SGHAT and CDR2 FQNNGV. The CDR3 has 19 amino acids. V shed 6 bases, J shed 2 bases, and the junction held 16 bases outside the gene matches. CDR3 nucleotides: TGTGCCAGCAGGTCGGGCCGGGTAGACAGGGAAGCTGGGGCCAACGTCCTGACTTTC. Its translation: CASRSGRVDREAGANVLTF.

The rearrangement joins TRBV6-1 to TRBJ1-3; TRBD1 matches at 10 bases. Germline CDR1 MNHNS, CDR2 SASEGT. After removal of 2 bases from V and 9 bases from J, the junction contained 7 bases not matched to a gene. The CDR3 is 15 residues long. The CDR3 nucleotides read TGTGCCAGCAGTGAACAGGAGACAGGGGGCACCACCATATATTTT. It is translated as CASSEQETGGTTIYF.

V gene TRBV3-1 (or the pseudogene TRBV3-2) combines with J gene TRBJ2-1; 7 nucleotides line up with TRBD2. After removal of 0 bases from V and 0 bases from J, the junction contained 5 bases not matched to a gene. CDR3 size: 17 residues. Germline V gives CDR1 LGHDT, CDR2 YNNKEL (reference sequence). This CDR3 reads CASSQEASGFSYNEQFF. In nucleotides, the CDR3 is TGTGCCAGCAGCCAAGAGGCTAGCGGTTTCTCCTACAATGAGCAGTTCTTC.

CDR3: CASSQGSRTGGLGYTF. DNA of the CDR3: TGCGCCAGCAGCCAAGGATCGCGGACAGGGGGCCTTGGCTACACCTTC. V usage is TRBV4-3 and J usage is TRBJ1-2; TRBD1 aligns across 11 bases. The trim removed 1 base at V and 7 bases at J, leaving 8 bases unmatched. Germline CDR1 LGHNA, CDR2 YSLEER. The CDR3 has 16 amino acids.

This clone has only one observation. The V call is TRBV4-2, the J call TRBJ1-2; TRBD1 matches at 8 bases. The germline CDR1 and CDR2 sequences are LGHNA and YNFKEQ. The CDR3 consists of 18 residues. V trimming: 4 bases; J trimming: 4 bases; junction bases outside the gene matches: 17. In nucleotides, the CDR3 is TGTGCCAGCAGCCCTTACCCTACTCAGGGGGCAGGGAGCTATGGCTACACCTTC. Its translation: CASSPYPTQGAGSYGYTF.

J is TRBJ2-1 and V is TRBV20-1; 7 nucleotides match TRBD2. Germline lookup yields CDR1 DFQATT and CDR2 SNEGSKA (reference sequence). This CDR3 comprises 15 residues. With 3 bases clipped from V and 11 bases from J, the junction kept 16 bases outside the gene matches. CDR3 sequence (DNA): TGCAGTGCTAGTCAATCTAGCGGCCTACAAGGGAAGCAGTTCTTC. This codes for CSASQSSGLQGKQFF.

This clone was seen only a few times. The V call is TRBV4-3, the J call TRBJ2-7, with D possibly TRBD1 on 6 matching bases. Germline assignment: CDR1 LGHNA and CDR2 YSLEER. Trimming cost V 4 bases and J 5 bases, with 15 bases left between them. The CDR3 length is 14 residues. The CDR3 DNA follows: TGCGCCAGCAGCCCCGGGGCCAGGGGAAACGAGCAGTACTTC. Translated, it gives CASSPGARGNEQYF.

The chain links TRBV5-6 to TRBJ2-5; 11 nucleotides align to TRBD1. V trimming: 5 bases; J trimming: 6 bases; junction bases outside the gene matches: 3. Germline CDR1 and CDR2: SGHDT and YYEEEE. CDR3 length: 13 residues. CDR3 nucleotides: TGTGCCAGCAGGGGACAGGGGGGAAAGACCCAGTACTTC. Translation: CASRGQGGKTQYF.

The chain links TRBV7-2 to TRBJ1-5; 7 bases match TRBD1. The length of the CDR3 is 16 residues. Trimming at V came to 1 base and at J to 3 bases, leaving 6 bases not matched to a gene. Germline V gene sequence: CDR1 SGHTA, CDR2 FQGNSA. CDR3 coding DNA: TGTGCCAGCAGCTTAGATTGGGGACAGTACAATCAGCCCCAGCATTTT. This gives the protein CASSLDWGQYNQPQHF.

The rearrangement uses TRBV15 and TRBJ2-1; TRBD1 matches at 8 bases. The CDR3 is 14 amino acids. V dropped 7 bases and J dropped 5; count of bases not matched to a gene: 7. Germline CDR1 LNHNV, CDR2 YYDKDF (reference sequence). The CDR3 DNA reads TGTGCCACCACCCAGGGGGCCTTTGACAATGAGCAGTTCTTC. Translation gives CATTQGAFDNEQFF.

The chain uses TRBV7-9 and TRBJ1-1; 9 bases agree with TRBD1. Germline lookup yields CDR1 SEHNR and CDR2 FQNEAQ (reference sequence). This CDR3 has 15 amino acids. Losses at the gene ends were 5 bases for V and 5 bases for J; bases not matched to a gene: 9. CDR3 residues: CASSLTGGGRTEAFF. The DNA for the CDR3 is TGTGCCAGCAGCCTCACAGGGGGCGGGCGAACTGAAGCTTTCTTT.

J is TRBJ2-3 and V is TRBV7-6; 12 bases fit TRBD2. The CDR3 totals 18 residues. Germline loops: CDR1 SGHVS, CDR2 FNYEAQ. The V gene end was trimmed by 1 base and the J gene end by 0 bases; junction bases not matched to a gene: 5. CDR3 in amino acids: CASSLVGLAGDSTDTQYF. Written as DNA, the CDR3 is TGTGCCAGCAGCTTAGTGGGACTAGCGGGTGATAGCACAGATACGCAGTATTTT.

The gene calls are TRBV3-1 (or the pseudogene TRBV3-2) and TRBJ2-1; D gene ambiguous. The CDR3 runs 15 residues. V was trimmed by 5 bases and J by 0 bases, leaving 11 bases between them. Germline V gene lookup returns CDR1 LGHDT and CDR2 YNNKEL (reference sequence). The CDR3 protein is CASSKPYVSYNEQFF. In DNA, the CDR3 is TGTGCCAGCAGCAAACCCTACGTCTCCTACAATGAGCAGTTCTTC.

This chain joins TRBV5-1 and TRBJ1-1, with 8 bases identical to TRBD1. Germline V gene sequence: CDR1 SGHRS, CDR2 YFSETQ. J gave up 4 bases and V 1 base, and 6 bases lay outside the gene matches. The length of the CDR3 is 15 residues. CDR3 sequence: CASSLWTGRGTEAFF. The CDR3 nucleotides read TGCGCCAGCAGCTTGTGGACAGGGAGGGGCACTGAAGCTTTCTTT.

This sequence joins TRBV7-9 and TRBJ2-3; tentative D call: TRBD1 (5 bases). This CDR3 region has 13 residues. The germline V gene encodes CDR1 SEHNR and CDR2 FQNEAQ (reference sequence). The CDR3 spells CAVGQASTDTQYF. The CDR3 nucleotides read TGTGCGGTGGGGCAAGCTAGCACAGATACGCAGTATTTT.

CDR3 sequence: CASSLSETGGRYGYTF. CDR3 DNA sequence: TGTGCCAGCAGTTTATCCGAGACAGGGGGGCGATATGGCTACACCTTC. This sequence joins TRBV27 and TRBJ1-2; 9 bases align to TRBD1. Trimming removed 0 bases from V and 5 bases from J; junction bases left unmatched: 7. Germline-derived CDR1 and CDR2 are MNHEY and SMNVEV (reference sequence). This CDR3 has 16 amino acids.

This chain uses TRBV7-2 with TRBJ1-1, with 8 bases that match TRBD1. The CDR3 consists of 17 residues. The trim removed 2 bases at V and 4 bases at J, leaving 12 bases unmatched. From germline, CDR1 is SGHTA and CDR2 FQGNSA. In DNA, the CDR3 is TGTGCCAGCAGCTTATATAGGGCAGGGGGCGTGGGCACTGAAGCTTTCTTT. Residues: CASSLYRAGGVGTEAFF.

The CDR3 reads CASSQGQSRLYEQYF. CDR3 sequence (DNA): TGTGCCAGTAGCCAGGGACAGTCAAGACTGTACGAGCAGTACTTC. The gene calls are TRBV19 and TRBJ2-7; 7 bases match TRBD1. Germline V CDR1 and CDR2: LNHDA, SQIVND (reference sequence). V lost 6 bases to trimming and J lost 4 bases; unmatched junction nucleotides: 12. The CDR3 sequence is 15 residues long.

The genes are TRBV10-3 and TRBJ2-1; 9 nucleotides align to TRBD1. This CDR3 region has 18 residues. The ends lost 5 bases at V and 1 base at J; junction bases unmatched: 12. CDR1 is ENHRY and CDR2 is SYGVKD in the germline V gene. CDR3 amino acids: CAISFPNTGTGSYNEQFF. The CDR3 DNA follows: TGTGCCATCAGTTTCCCAAATACCGGGACAGGGTCCTACAATGAGCAGTTCTTC.

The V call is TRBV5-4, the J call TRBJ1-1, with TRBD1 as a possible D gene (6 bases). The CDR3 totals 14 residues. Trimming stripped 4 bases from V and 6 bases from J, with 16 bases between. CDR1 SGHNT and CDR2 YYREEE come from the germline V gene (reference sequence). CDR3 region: CASSAAGVRAEAFF. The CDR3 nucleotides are TGTGCCAGCAGCGCCGCAGGGGTGCGGGCTGAAGCTTTCTTT.

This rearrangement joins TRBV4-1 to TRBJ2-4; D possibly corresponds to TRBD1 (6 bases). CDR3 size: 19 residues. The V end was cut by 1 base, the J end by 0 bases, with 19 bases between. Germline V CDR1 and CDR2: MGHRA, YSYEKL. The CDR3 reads CASSQGKGQVALAKNIQYF. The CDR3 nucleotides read TGCGCCAGCAGCCAAGGGAAGGGACAAGTCGCGTTAGCCAAAAACATTCAGTACTTC.

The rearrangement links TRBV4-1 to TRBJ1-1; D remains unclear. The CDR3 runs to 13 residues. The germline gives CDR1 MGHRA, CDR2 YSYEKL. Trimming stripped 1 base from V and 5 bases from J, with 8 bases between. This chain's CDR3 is CASSQASRTEAFF. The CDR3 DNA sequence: TGCGCCAGCAGCCAAGCAAGTCGGACTGAAGCTTTCTTT.